What follows describes a single T cell receptor (beta chain). The sample originates from a study of blood T cell repertoires in COVID-19. Turning to the study itself: Spain, Italy and the United States supplied samples that represented acute and convalescent COVID-19.

In the original processing: Reference gene primer amplification yielded estimated nucleated cell counts. The method was immunoSEQ multiplex PCR; TCRdb's version includes in-frame clones alone and lacks a portion of them. That table is the source of V, J and clone size, and D and trimming were worked out from the DNA. The profile shows about 250,000 clones, 65% to 90% of them singletons. Per germline, CDR1 SEHNR and CDR2 FQNEAQ (reference sequence). J was trimmed by 9 bases and V by 4 bases; bases with no gene match: 7. The CDR3 sequence is 15 residues long. Enrollees, 18 to 89 years old, lived in 20 to 25 US areas.

The sequence was collected from a woman in her fifties or sixties with acute COVID-19. The sample consisted of PBMCs or T cells enriched from blood (not recorded which). The chain joins TRBV7-9 to TRBJ1-6; the match to TRBD1 covers 9 bases. CDR3 amino acids: CASSYLGQGTSPLHF. The CDR3 region has the DNA TGTGCCAGCAGCTATCTGGGACAGGGTACTTCACCCCTCCACTTT.